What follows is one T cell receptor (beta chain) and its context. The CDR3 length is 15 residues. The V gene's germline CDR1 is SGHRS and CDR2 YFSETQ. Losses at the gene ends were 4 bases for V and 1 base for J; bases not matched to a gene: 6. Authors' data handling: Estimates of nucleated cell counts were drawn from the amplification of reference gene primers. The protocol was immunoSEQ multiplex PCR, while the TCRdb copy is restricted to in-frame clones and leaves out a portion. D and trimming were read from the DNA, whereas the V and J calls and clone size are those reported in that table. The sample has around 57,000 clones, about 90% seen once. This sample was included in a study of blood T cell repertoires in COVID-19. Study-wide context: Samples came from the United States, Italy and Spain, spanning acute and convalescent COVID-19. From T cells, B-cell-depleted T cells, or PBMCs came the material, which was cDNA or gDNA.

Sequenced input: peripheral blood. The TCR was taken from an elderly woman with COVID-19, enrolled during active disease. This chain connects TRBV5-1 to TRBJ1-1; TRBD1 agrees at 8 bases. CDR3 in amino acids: CASSRGQGWNTEAFF. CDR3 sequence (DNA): TGCGCCAGCAGCAGAGGACAGGGTTGGAACACTGAAGCTTTCTTT.